Below, 27 T cell receptor beta chains from the same sample are listed, as sequenced in a study of blood T cell repertoires in COVID-19. Clones were sequenced by immunoSEQ multiplex PCR, and TCRdb holds only the in-frame ones, with some missing. The data hold 200,000 or so clones, with roughly 80% observed a single time. Sequenced material: PBMCs or T cells enriched from blood (not recorded which). Receptors were obtained from a woman aged 40 to 50 with acute COVID-19.

This chain connects TRBV6-5 to TRBJ1-2; 9 bases are a match to TRBD1. CDR3 size: 15 residues. Germline CDR1 and CDR2: MNHEY and SVGAGI. V was clipped by 6 bases and J by 6 bases; unmatched bases: 11. The CDR3 nucleotides are TGTGCCAGCAGGGGGACAGGGCGTGGGCTGGATGGCTACACCTTC. Translation: CASRGTGRGLDGYTF.

CDR3 nucleotides: TGCGCCAGCAGCCAGAGCGGATCCACCTACGAGCAGTACTTC. Translated: CASSQSGSTYEQYF. This chain joins TRBV5-1 and TRBJ2-7; the D gene is possibly TRBD2 (5 bases). Looked up from germline, CDR1 is SGHRS and CDR2 is YFSETQ. V lost 4 bases and J 2 bases, leaving 13 bases between the germline ends. This CDR3 spans 14 amino acids.

The chain joins TRBV2 to TRBJ1-4; D gene uncertain. CDR1 is SNHLY, CDR2 FYNNEI, per germline. The CDR3 extends over 15 amino acids. The germline V and J ends were trimmed by 4 bases and 3 bases, with 12 bases remaining between them. The CDR3 is CASSGTGLPNEKLFF. The DNA for the CDR3 is TGTGCCAGCAGTGGGACGGGGTTACCTAATGAAAAACTGTTTTTT.

The chain carries TRBV6-2 or TRBV6-3 and TRBJ2-2; TRBD1 aligns across 7 bases. The J segment lost 3 bases and the V segment lost 0 bases, leaving 10 bases of the junction unmatched. Germline V lookup: CDR1 MNHEY, CDR2 SVGEGT. The CDR3 has 18 amino acids. The CDR3 here is CASSYSYATGVDTGELFF. CDR3 in DNA: TGTGCCAGCAGTTACTCATACGCCACAGGGGTAGACACCGGGGAGCTGTTTTTT.

The chain is built from TRBV21-1 and TRBJ2-1; the table's D gene call, TRBD2, was not cross checked with the DNA. TRBV21-1 has pseudogene status. CDR3 length: 19 residues. The CDR3 DNA sequence: TGTGCCAGCAGCAAAAAATTGGGAGGGAGGAGTCCCCCGAGAGGGGAGCAGTTCTTC. Its protein is CASSKKLGGRSPPRGEQFF.

V usage is TRBV5-4 and J usage is TRBJ2-1; 8 nucleotides align to TRBD2. CDR1 and CDR2 (germline): SGHNT, YYREEE (reference sequence). The CDR3 contains 16 residues. V lost 0 bases, J lost 5 bases, and 7 bases stayed unmatched. The DNA of the CDR3 is TGTGCCAGCAGCTTGGATTCCAGCGGGGGCGACAATGAGCAGTTCTTC. This codes for CASSLDSSGGDNEQFF.

The chain combines TRBV4-1 with TRBJ1-2, with a possible D match to TRBD1 (6 bases). CDR1 MGHRA and CDR2 YSYEKL come from the germline V gene. Trimming shortened V by 1 base and J by 2 bases, and 11 bases separated the two germline ends. This CDR3 is built from 15 residues. The CDR3 protein is CASSQGGQSNYGYTF. CDR3 bases: TGCGCCAGCAGCCAAGGCGGACAGTCGAACTATGGCTACACCTTC.

The V gene is TRBV7-3, the J gene TRBJ2-3, with D possibly matching TRBD1 (5 bases). The CDR3 has 12 residues. V dropped 5 bases and J dropped 7 bases, with 10 bases sitting between them. Germline CDR1 and CDR2: SGHTA and FQGTGA. Here the CDR3 DNA reads TGTGCCAGCAGCCAGGACACGAATACGCAGTATTTT. Amino acid sequence: CASSQDTNTQYF.

The chain uses TRBV3-1 (or the pseudogene TRBV3-2) and TRBJ2-4; perhaps TRBD1 as D (6 bases). V shed 5 bases and J shed 2 bases, with 13 bases lying between them. From germline, CDR1 is LGHDT and CDR2 YNNKEL (reference sequence). This CDR3 spans 15 amino acids. Here the CDR3 reads CASSEVGTTKNIQYF. The DNA for the CDR3 is TGTGCCAGCAGCGAAGTAGGGACAACCAAAAACATTCAGTACTTC.

The chain links TRBV30 to TRBJ1-1; TRBD1 might be the D (5 bases). V shed 1 base and J shed 8 bases, with 11 bases lying between them. From germline, CDR1 is GTSNPN and CDR2 SVGIG (reference sequence). CDR3 length: 12 residues. CDR3 in amino acids: CAWSGLTVEAFF. The CDR3 DNA reads TGTGCCTGGAGTGGCCTGACAGTAGAAGCTTTCTTT.

The rearrangement links TRBV12-5 to TRBJ2-3; unclear D gene. V lost 2 bases and J lost 10, with 13 bases in between. CDR1 and CDR2 (germline): LGHNT, FRNRAP. This CDR3 region has 13 residues. This CDR3 is CASGLPPPTAQYF. CDR3 DNA sequence: TGTGCTAGTGGTTTGCCGCCTCCTACGGCGCAGTATTTT.

The rearrangement uses TRBV5-5 and TRBJ1-2; 7 nucleotides align to TRBD1. Per the germline V gene, CDR1 is SGHKS and CDR2 is YYEKEE (reference sequence). Trimming took 3 bases from V and 3 from J; bases not matched to a gene: 11. This CDR3 spans 16 amino acids. This CDR3 is CASSYTPNRGDYGYTF. DNA for the CDR3: TGTGCCAGCAGCTACACTCCCAACAGGGGAGACTATGGCTACACCTTC.

This clone appeared a single time. This chain joins TRBV5-6 and TRBJ1-2; D gene unclear. There are 14 residues in the CDR3. Between the trimmed V and J ends, which lost 4 bases and 2 bases, there was a span of 12 bases. In germline, CDR1 is SGHDT, CDR2 YYEEEE. This CDR3 reads CASSQPLRNYGYTF. Here the CDR3 DNA reads TGTGCCAGCAGCCAACCCCTGAGAAACTATGGCTACACCTTC. Supplemented by reference TRBV5-6 and TRBJ1-2, the full variable domain reads DAGVTQSPTHLIKTRGQQVTLRCSPKSGHDTVSWYQQALGQGPQFIFQYYEEEERQRGNFPDRFSGHQFPNYSSELNVNALLLGDSALYLCASSQPLRNYGYTFGSGTRLTVV.

This sequence joins TRBV28 and TRBJ2-7; 14 bases map to TRBD2. The V and J ends lost 5 bases and 4 bases, in that order; junction bases with no gene match: 4. Per the germline V gene, CDR1 is MDHEN and CDR2 is SYDVKM. The length of the CDR3 is 15 residues. In DNA form, the CDR3 reads TGTGCCAGCAGTCCGGGACTAGCGGGAGCGTACGAGCAGTACTTC. Protein: CASSPGLAGAYEQYF.

The chain has TRBV10-2 and TRBJ1-1; D remains unclear. The V gene's germline CDR1 is WSHSY and CDR2 SAAADI. The CDR3 contains 12 residues. The V gene lost 3 bases and the J gene lost 11 bases, with 13 bases spanning the gap. The CDR3 sequence: CASSDGVLGAFF. CDR3 coding DNA: TGCGCCAGCAGTGACGGGGTGCTGGGGGCTTTCTTT.

This rearrangement joins TRBV6-2 or TRBV6-3 to TRBJ1-5; D is uncertain. Looked up from germline, CDR1 is MNHEY and CDR2 is SVGEGT. V lost 2 bases to trimming and J lost 2 bases, with 10 bases between them. The CDR3 extends over 15 amino acids. CDR3 DNA: TGTGCCAGCAGTTACGAGGGCCGTGGCAATCAGCCCCAGCATTTT. Its protein is CASSYEGRGNQPQHF.

The rearrangement uses TRBV27 and TRBJ2-7, with D hard to call. This CDR3 is built from 12 residues. Per germline, CDR1 MNHEY and CDR2 SMNVEV (reference sequence). Trimming left V 4 bases short and J 8 bases short, with 12 bases between. This CDR3 is CASSSRIQQQYF. For the CDR3, the DNA is TGTGCCAGCAGTTCGCGGATACAACAGCAGTACTTC.

The chain links TRBV9 to TRBJ1-3; D remains ambiguous. Deletions cut 3 bases from V and 0 bases from J, with 7 bases between. CDR3 length: 14 amino acids. Germline loops: CDR1 SGDLS, CDR2 YYNGEE. Here the CDR3 DNA reads TGTGCCAGCAGCGGCGGTTCCTCTGGAAACACCATATATTTT. It codes for CASSGGSSGNTIYF.

The V call is TRBV6-2 or TRBV6-3, the J call TRBJ2-2; a possible D gene is TRBD2 (6 bases). Germline V lookup: CDR1 MNHEY, CDR2 SVGEGT. The ends were cut back, 6 bases at V and 4 bases at J, with 15 bases in the middle. The CDR3 is 15 amino acids. CDR3 residues: CASSLAMEGTGELFF. CDR3 in DNA: TGTGCCAGCAGCCTGGCGATGGAGGGCACCGGGGAGCTGTTTTTT.

The CDR3: CATSRTSGSSYNEQFF. Here the CDR3 DNA reads TGTGCCACCAGCAGGACTAGCGGGAGCTCCTACAATGAGCAGTTCTTC. V gene TRBV15 combines with J gene TRBJ2-1; TRBD2 agrees at 12 bases. CDR1 is LNHNV, CDR2 YYDKDF, per germline (reference sequence). The CDR3 has 16 amino acids. The J segment lost 0 bases and the V segment lost 3 bases, leaving 0 bases of the junction unmatched.

The genes are TRBV7-2 and TRBJ2-3; 9 nucleotides match TRBD2. The V gene's germline CDR1 is SGHTA and CDR2 FQGNSA. The CDR3 contains 16 residues. Trimming took 1 base from V and 1 from J; bases not matched to a gene: 3. The CDR3 DNA reads TGTGCCAGCAGCTTAGGAGCGGGGGGAGGCACAGATACGCAGTATTTT. Residues: CASSLGAGGGTDTQYF.

There are a few counts of this clone. The V gene is TRBV28, the J gene TRBJ1-5; TRBD1 matches at 8 bases. V shed 2 bases, J shed 7 bases, and the junction held 4 bases outside the gene matches. The CDR3 extends over 14 amino acids. Germline V gene lookup returns CDR1 MDHEN and CDR2 SYDVKM. Here the CDR3 reads CASSLQQGGQPQHF. As DNA, the CDR3 is TGTGCCAGCAGTTTACAACAGGGGGGACAGCCCCAGCATTTT.

This chain joins TRBV3-1 (or the pseudogene TRBV3-2) and TRBJ2-1, with unresolved D. Trimming stripped 1 base from V and 1 base from J, with 14 bases between. The V gene's germline CDR1 is LGHDT and CDR2 YNNKEL (reference sequence). The CDR3 sequence is 17 residues long. As DNA, the CDR3 is TGTGCCAGCAGCCAAGCCCTCGGAACCGGGTCCTACAATGAGCAGTTCTTC. Amino acids: CASSQALGTGSYNEQFF.

V usage is TRBV3-1 (or the pseudogene TRBV3-2) and J usage is TRBJ2-7, with D maybe TRBD1 (6 bases). The CDR3 totals 18 residues. Looked up from germline, CDR1 is LGHDT and CDR2 is YNNKEL (reference sequence). Trimming cost V 4 bases and J 3 bases, with 25 bases left between them. CDR3 DNA: TGTGCCAGCAGCCTTGCTTATGGGCAGGGGCCCGGGGACTACGAGCAGTACTTC. Its protein product is CASSLAYGQGPGDYEQYF.

The chain links TRBV14 to TRBJ1-1; 8 bases are shared with TRBD1. CDR3 length equals 15 residues. CDR1 is SGHDN, CDR2 FVKESK, per germline. With 2 bases clipped from V and 5 bases from J, the junction kept 7 bases outside the gene matches. The CDR3 coding sequence is TGTGCCAGCAGCCAATATTCACAGGGGGGAACTGAAGCTTTCTTT. Its protein product is CASSQYSQGGTEAFF. Full variable domain (rest looked up from reference TRBV14 and TRBJ1-1): EAGVTQFPSHSVIEKGQTVTLRCDPISGHDNLYWYRRVMGKEIKFLLHFVKESKQDESGMPNNRFLAERTGGTYSTLKVQPAELEDSGVYFCASSQYSQGGTEAFFGQGTRLTVV.

V gene TRBV5-6 combines with J gene TRBJ2-7, with a weak D call TRBD2 (6 bases). The V end was cut by 1 base, the J end by 3 bases, with 14 bases between. In germline, CDR1 is SGHDT, CDR2 YYEEEE. The CDR3 contains 15 residues. The CDR3 here is CASSLRLGRGYEQYF. CDR3 sequence (DNA): TGTGCCAGCAGCTTGAGACTAGGGAGAGGCTACGAGCAGTACTTC.

The rearrangement uses TRBV2 and TRBJ2-5; TRBD2 is a possible D gene (6 bases). Trimming removed 7 bases from V and 4 bases from J, with 16 bases in between. Germline V gene data show CDR1 as SNHLY and CDR2 as FYNNEI. The CDR3 length is 14 residues. The CDR3, as DNA: TGTGCCAGCAAGGAGGGCAAGGATGGAGAGACCCAGTACTTC. This gives the protein CASKEGKDGETQYF. The complete variable domain, with remaining parts taken from reference TRBV2 and TRBJ2-5, reads EPEVTQTPSHQVTQMGQEVILRCVPISNHLYFYWYRQILGQKVEFLVSFYNNEISEKSEIFDDQFSVERPDGSNFTLKIRSTKLEDSAMYFCASKEGKDGETQYFGPGTRLLVL.